The 12 T cell receptor beta chains in this list originate from one sample, sequenced in a study of T cells in Graves' hyperthyroidism and ophthalmopathy (dated by TCRdb to 2018 to 2020). To prepare the library, multiplex PCR was applied. The data were produced on an Illumina HiSeq 2000. The TCR beta CDR3 regions were amplified from RNA transcripts. The TCR CDR3 was subjected to a first round of RT-PCR using the HTBI primer set and the Qiagen OneStep RT-PCR kit. TCRdb trimmed the raw reads at Q25, called clones with MiXCR and kept productive beta chains. Records with the same CDR3 protein are collapsed into one entry carrying the most frequent genes and DNA. This sample lists 220,000 or so distinct CDR3 sequences; about 15% were detected once. Of the sample, around 28% is held by the ten largest clones. The specimen sequenced was blood. The receptor source for this set is a woman younger than 35 with Graves' ophthalmopathy.

In its sample, this clonotype was seen many times. The junction shows a germline mismatch at one end, possibly a read error. The chain has TRBV18 and TRBJ2-3; TRBD1 is a possible D gene (5 bases). Germline CDR1 and CDR2: KGHSH and LQKENI. CDR3 length equals 15 residues. CDR3 sequence: CASSPQESSTDTQYF. In DNA form, the CDR3 reads TGTGCCAGCTCTCCACAGGAATCAAGCACAGATACGCAGTATTTT. Drawing the rest from reference TRBV18 and TRBJ2-3, the complete variable domain is NAGVMQNPRHLVRRRGQEARLRCSPMKGHSHVYWYRQLPEEGLKFMVYLQKENIIDESGMPKERFSAEFPKEGPSILRIQQVVRGDSAAYFCASSPQESSTDTQYFGPGTRLTVL.

This clonotype was detected many times. Written as DNA, the CDR3 is TGTGCCAGCAGGTCGGACGGGGGAATCTACGAGCAGTACTTC. Residues: CASRSDGGIYEQYF. J is TRBJ2-7 and V is TRBV11-2, with TRBD2 as a possible D gene (6 bases). V lost 6 bases to trimming and J lost 3 bases, with 15 bases between them. Per the germline V gene, CDR1 is SGHAT and CDR2 is FQNNGV. The CDR3 consists of 14 residues.

This clonotype was seen ten or more times. The V gene is TRBV20-1, the J gene TRBJ2-1, with D perhaps matching TRBD1 (7 bases). In germline, CDR1 is DFQATT, CDR2 SNEGSKA (reference sequence). The CDR3 runs 16 residues. V was shortened by 5 bases and J by 0 bases, with 17 bases between the two germline ends. CDR3 amino acids: CSAPKGAGISYNEQFF. In DNA form, the CDR3 reads TGCAGTGCTCCAAAGGGGGCGGGAATCTCCTACAATGAGCAGTTCTTC.

This clonotype was seen only a few times. Germline is not matched at one junction end, which may reflect a read error. This chain connects TRBV20-1 to TRBJ2-1, with 8 bases aligning to TRBD2. The CDR3 consists of 15 residues. Germline CDR1 DFQATT, CDR2 SNEGSKA (reference sequence). In nucleotides, the CDR3 is TGCAGAGCTACAAAGGGGAGCGGGAGTGACAATGAGCAGTTCTTC. Translation gives CRATKGSGSDNEQFF.

This clonotype was seen ten or more times. The chain links TRBV7-2 to TRBJ2-1; 14 positions match TRBD2. The CDR3 spans 14 residues. The V and J ends lost 1 base and 12 bases, in that order; junction bases with no gene match: 2. Germline CDR1 reads SGHTA; CDR2 reads FQGNSA. CDR3 in amino acids: CASSLDGTSGRQFF. In DNA form, the CDR3 reads TGTGCCAGCAGCTTAGACGGGACTAGCGGGAGGCAGTTCTTC. Using reference TRBV7-2 and TRBJ2-1 for the parts outside the CDR3, the full variable domain is GAGVSQSPSNKVTEKGKDVELRCDPISGHTALYWYRQSLGQGLEFLIYFQGNSAPDKSGLPSDRFSAERTGGSVSTLTIQRTQQEDSAVYLCASSLDGTSGRQFFGPGTRLTVL.

In this sample, this clonotype turned up many times. J is TRBJ1-4 and V is TRBV20-1, with 7 bases that match TRBD1. In germline, CDR1 is DFQATT, CDR2 SNEGSKA (reference sequence). The length of the CDR3 is 14 residues. J lost 5 bases, V lost 5 bases, and 8 bases had no gene match. CDR3 in amino acids: CSARDSLLNEKLFF. DNA of the CDR3: TGCAGTGCTCGGGACAGCCTCTTAAATGAAAAACTGTTTTTT.

This clonotype was observed at least ten times. The chain has TRBV20-1 and TRBJ1-5, with D maybe TRBD1 (6 bases). Germline V gene data show CDR1 as DFQATT and CDR2 as SNEGSKA (reference sequence). The CDR3 loop spans 15 amino acids. V dropped 4 bases and J dropped 0 bases, with 13 bases sitting between them. The CDR3 sequence: CSAIPRGGSNQPQHF. CDR3 bases: TGCAGTGCTATTCCGAGGGGGGGTAGCAATCAGCCCCAGCATTTT.

V is TRBV10-1 and J is TRBJ1-3; 8 bases are a match to TRBD1. Trimming took 10 bases from V and 10 from J; bases not matched to a gene: 15. The CDR3 spans 14 residues. CDR1 is WNHNN, CDR2 SYGVQD, per germline (reference sequence). CDR3: CATTATIGQGTIYF. The CDR3 region has the DNA TGCGCCACCACCGCCACTATCGGACAGGGAACCATATATTTT.

On this clonotype: A much larger clone lies one base from this, so it may be a read error. V and J are TRBV9 and TRBJ2-7; D unclear. The end of the DNA aligns better with TRBJ2-1, so the J call may be wrong. Germline CDR1 and CDR2: SGDLS and YYNGEE. This CDR3 has 15 amino acids. Here the CDR3 reads CASSVEAASSYEQFF. CDR3 nucleotides: TGTGCCAGCAGCGTAGAGGCGGCGAGCTCCTACGAGCAGTTCTTC.

Ten or more counts support this clonotype. The chain employs TRBV7-2 and TRBJ1-2; tentatively, D is TRBD1 (5 bases). This CDR3 is built from 15 residues. The V end lost 1 base, the J end lost 2 bases, and 11 bases lay between the germline ends. Germline CDR1 is SGHTA and CDR2 is FQGNSA. CDR3: CASSLDIRGNYGYTF. The CDR3 DNA sequence: TGTGCCAGCAGCTTAGATATTCGGGGCAACTATGGCTACACCTTC.

V gene TRBV30 combines with J gene TRBJ1-5; TRBD1 matches at 7 bases. The CDR3 runs 15 residues. V shed 2 bases and J 6 bases; nucleotides not matched to a gene: 10. Germline V gene sequence: CDR1 GTSNPN, CDR2 SVGIG (reference sequence). The DNA for the CDR3 is TGTGCCTGGAGTTCCGCCGGGACAGTGGGTCAGCCCCAGCATTTT. Encoded protein: CAWSSAGTVGQPQHF.

This clonotype was seen a handful of times. Possible read error: a much larger clone is one base away. The V call is TRBV12-3 or TRBV12-4, the J call TRBJ1-1; 8 bases align to TRBD1. The CDR3 length is 15 residues. J lost 7 bases, V lost 5 bases, and 12 bases had no gene match. The DNA of the CDR3 is TGTGCCAGCAGTCCCAACAGGGGGAAGGCGGTTGAAGCTTTCTTT. This translates into CASSPNRGKAVEAFF.